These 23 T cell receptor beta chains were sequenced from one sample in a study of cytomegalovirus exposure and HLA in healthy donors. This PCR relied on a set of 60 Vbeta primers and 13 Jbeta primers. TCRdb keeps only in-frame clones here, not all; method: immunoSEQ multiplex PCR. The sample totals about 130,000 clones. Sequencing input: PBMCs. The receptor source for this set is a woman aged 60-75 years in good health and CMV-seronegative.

In DNA, the CDR3 is TGTGCCAGCAGTGCGACGCGGACTAGCGGGGACGTCAGAGATACGCAGTATTTT. Translated, it gives CASSATRTSGDVRDTQYF. The V and J genes are TRBV6-1 and TRBJ2-3, with 12 bases that match TRBD2. Germline CDR1 MNHNS, CDR2 SASEGT. The CDR3 runs to 18 residues. The J segment lost 5 bases and the V segment lost 4 bases, leaving 13 bases of the junction unmatched.

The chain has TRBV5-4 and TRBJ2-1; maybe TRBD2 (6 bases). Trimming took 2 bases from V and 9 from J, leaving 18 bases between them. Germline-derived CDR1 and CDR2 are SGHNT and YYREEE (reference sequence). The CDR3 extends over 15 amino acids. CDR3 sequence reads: CASSFRAGRASEQFF. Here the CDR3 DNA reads TGTGCCAGCAGCTTTCGGGCGGGACGAGCGAGTGAGCAGTTCTTC.

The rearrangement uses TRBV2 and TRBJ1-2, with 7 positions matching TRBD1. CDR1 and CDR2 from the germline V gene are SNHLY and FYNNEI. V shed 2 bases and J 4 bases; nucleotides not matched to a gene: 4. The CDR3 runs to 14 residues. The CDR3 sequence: CASSERGQTYGYTF. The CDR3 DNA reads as TGTGCCAGCAGTGAAAGGGGGCAGACCTATGGCTACACCTTC.

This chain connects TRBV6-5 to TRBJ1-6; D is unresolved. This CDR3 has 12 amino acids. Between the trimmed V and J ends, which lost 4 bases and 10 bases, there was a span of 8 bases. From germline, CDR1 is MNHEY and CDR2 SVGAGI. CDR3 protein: CASSSANSPLHF. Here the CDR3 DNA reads TGTGCCAGCAGTTCCGCGAACTCACCCCTCCACTTT.

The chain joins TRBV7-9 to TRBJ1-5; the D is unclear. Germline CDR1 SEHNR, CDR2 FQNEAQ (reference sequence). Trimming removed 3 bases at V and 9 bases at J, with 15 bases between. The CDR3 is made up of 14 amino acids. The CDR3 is CASSFSEEMGPQHF. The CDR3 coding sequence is TGTGCCAGCAGCTTTTCGGAGGAGATGGGGCCCCAGCATTTT.

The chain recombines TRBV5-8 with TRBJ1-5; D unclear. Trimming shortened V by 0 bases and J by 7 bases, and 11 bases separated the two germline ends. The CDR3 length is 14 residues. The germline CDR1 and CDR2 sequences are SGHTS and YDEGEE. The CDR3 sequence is CASSLGAVRQPQHF. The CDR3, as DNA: TGTGCCAGCAGCTTGGGGGCAGTCCGACAGCCCCAGCATTTT.

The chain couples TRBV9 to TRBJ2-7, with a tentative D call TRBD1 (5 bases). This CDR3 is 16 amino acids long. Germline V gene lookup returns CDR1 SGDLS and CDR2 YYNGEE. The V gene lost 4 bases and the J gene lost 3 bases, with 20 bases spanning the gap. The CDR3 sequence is CASSPAVQGLSYEQYF. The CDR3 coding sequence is TGTGCCAGCAGCCCGGCGGTCCAGGGATTAAGCTACGAGCAGTACTTC.

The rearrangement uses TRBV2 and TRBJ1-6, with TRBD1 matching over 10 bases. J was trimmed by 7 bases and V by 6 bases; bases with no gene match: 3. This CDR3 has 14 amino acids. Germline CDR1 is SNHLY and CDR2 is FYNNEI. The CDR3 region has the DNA TGTGCCAGCAGAGGGGGACAGGGGAATTCACCCCTCCACTTT. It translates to CASRGGQGNSPLHF.

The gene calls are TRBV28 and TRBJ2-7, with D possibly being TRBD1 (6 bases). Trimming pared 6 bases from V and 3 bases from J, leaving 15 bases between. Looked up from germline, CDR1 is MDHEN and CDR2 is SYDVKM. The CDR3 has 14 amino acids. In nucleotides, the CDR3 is TGTGCCAGCAGGTCCGGGACACTCATCTACGAGCAGTACTTC. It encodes CASRSGTLIYEQYF.

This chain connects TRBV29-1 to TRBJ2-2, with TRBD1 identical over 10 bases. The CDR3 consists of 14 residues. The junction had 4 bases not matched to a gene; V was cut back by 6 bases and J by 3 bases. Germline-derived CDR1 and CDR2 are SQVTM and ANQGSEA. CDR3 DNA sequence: TGCAGCGTCGACAGGGGGCGGCACACCGGGGAGCTGTTTTTT. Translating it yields CSVDRGRHTGELFF.

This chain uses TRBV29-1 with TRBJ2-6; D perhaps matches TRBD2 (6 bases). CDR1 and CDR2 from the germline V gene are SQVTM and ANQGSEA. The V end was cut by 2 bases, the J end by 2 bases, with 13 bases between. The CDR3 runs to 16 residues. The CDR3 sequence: CSVESRLDAGANVLTF. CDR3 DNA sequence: TGCAGCGTTGAATCCCGACTAGATGCTGGGGCCAACGTCCTGACTTTC.

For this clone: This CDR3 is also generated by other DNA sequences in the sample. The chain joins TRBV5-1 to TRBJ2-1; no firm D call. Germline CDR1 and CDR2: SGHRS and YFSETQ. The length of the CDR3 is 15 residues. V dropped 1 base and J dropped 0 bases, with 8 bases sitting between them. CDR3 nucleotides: TGCGCCAGCAGCTTGACTACGAGCTCCTACAATGAGCAGTTCTTC. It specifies CASSLTTSSYNEQFF. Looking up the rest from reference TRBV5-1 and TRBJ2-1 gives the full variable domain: KAGVTQTPRYLIKTRGQQVTLSCSPISGHRSVSWYQQTPGQGLQFLFEYFSETQRNKGNFPGRFSGRQFSNSRSEMNVSTLELGDSALYLCASSLTTSSYNEQFFGPGTRLTVL.

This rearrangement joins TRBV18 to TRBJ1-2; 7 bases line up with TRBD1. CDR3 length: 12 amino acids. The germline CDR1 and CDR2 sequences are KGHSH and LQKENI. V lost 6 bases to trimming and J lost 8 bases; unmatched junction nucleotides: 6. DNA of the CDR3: TGTGCCAGCTCGTATACAGGGGAGGGCTACACCTTC. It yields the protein CASSYTGEGYTF.

CDR3 sequence reads: CASSTGAYGYTF. CDR3 sequence (DNA): TGTGCCAGCAGTACAGGGGCCTATGGCTACACCTTC. The rearrangement joins TRBV6-6 to TRBJ1-2, with TRBD1 matching 7 bases. The trim removed 5 bases at V and 4 bases at J, leaving 1 base unmatched. This CDR3 region has 12 residues. Germline V lookup: CDR1 MNHNY, CDR2 SVGAGI (reference sequence).

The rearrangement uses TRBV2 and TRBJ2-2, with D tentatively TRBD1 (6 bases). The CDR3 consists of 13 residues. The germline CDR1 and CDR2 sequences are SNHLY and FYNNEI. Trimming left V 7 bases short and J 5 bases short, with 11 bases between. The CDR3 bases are TGTGCCAGCACCCAAGGGGGTACCGGGGAGCTGTTTTTT. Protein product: CASTQGGTGELFF.

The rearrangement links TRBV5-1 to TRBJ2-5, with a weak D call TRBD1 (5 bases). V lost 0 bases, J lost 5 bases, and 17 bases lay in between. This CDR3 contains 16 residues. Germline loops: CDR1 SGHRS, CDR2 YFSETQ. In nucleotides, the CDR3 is TGCGCCAGCAGCTTGGGTGGTCAAGGGGCTGGGGAGACCCAGTACTTC. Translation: CASSLGGQGAGETQYF.

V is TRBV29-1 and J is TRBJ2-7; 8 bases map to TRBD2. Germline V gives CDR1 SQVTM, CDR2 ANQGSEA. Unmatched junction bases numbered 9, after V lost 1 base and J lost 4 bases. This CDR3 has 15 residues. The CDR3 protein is CSVEGLAGERYEQYF. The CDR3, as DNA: TGCAGCGTTGAAGGGCTAGCGGGTGAAAGATACGAGCAGTACTTC.

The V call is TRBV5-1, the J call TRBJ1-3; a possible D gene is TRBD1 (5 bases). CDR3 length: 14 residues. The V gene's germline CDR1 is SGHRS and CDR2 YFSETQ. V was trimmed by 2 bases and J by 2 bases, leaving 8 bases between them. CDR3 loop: CASSLGAAGNTIYF. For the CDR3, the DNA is TGCGCCAGCAGCTTAGGGGCTGCTGGAAACACCATATATTTT.

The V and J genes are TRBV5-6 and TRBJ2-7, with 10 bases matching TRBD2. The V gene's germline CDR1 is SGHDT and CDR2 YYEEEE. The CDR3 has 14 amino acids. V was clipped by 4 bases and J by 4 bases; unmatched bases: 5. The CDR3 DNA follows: TGTGCCAGCAGCGTCGGGACTAGCGAATACGAGCAGTACTTC. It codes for CASSVGTSEYEQYF.

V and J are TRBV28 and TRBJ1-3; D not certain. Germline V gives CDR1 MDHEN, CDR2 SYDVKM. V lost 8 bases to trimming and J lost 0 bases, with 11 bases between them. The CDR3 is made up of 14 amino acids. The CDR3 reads CASRKRFSGNTIYF. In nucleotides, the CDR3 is TGTGCCAGCCGAAAGAGATTCTCTGGAAACACCATATATTTT.

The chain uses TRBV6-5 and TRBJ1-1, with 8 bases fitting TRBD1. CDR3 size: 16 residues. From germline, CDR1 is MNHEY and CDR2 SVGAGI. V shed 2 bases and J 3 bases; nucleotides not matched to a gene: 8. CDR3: CASSYSQGAGDTEAFF. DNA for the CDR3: TGTGCCAGCAGTTACAGCCAGGGGGCGGGAGACACTGAAGCTTTCTTT.

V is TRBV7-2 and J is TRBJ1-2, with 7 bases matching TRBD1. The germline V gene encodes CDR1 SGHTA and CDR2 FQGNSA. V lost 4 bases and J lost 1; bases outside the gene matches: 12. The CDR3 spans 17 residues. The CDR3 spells CASSSPQGTAVNYGYTF. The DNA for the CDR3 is TGTGCCAGCAGCTCGCCTCAGGGGACAGCCGTTAACTATGGCTACACCTTC.

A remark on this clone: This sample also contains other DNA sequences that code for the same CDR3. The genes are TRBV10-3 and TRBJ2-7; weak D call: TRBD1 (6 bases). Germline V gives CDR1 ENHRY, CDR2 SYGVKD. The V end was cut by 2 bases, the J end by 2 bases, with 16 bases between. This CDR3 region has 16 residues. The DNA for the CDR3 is TGTGCCATCAGTGAGCCACGGACAGATATCACCTACGAGCAGTACTTC. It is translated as CAISEPRTDITYEQYF.